The entry that follows covers one TCR beta chain sequence. The target antigen is unknown. This record comes from a study of T-cell reconstitution after alpha-beta-depleted transplantation in children. Study results and caveats: Expanded graft clones, several hundred of them, were reportedly the source of alpha-beta T cells about two months after transplant. T-cell numbers and diversity one year post-transplant derived largely from freshly generated T cells. Surviving recipient T cells and thymic progenitors produced the high day-60 TCRbeta diversity seen in some patients.

As it was prepared, the TCRbeta library received unique molecular identifiers. TCRdb ran MiXCR on the PCR reads and lists one entry per CDR3 protein. The table lists about 830,000 distinct CDR3 sequences, roughly 16% of them singletons. J lost 5 bases, V lost 5 bases, and 14 bases had no gene match. The CDR3 runs to 18 residues. The sequence derives from a male patient under 18 who had a stem cell transplant for acute lymphoblastic leukemia, so the T cells may come from the graft donor. The rearrangement links TRBV12-3 or TRBV12-4 to TRBJ2-7; 14 bases line up with TRBD2. Sample: PBMCs, mostly from graft donor cells, taken 360 days after TCRalphabeta/CD19-depleted stem cell transplant. The DNA for the CDR3 is TGTGCCAGCAGTGCGGGACTAGCGGGAGTTATAATCCTGGACGAGCAGTACTTC. It codes for CASSAGLAGVIILDEQYF.